This T cell receptor (beta chain) was sequenced for a study of T cells expressing NK-cell markers. TCRdb reprocessed the 5' RACE reads and stores each CDR3 protein as one record, lacking DNA. In all, the sample yields about 160,000 distinct CDR3 sequences. This CDR3 has 13 amino acids. Germline CDR1 LGHDT, CDR2 YNNKEL (reference sequence). J is TRBJ2-3 and V is TRBV3-1; TCRdb calls TRBD2, which cannot be checked without DNA. Input material: blood T cells: a sorted CD56 or NKG2C T cell subset, CD4+ or CD8+ T cells, or bulk PBMC T cells (not recorded which). The TCR was taken from a woman between 18 and 75 years old in good health. The CDR3 reads CASSLSSVDTQYF.